The entry that follows covers one T cell receptor (beta chain) sequence. This sample was taken from a study of T-cell memory formation after mild COVID-19. TCRdb used MiXCR to reprocess the 5' RACE reads, holding one entry per CDR3 protein. The data hold under 400,000 distinct CDR3 sequences, with under 30% observed a single time. The V end was cut by 0 bases, the J end by 1 base, with 5 bases between. CDR3 size: 14 residues. Germline CDR1 is LGHDT and CDR2 is YNNKEL (reference sequence). The clonotype was recovered from an adult woman who had mild COVID-19 (a few samples of this study predate the infection). Cell type and time point are not known. Sequenced sample: PBMCs or a T cell subset sorted from them (not recorded which). The chain recombines TRBV3-1 with TRBJ2-3; D is undetermined. This CDR3 reads CASSQDTRTDTQYF. CDR3 bases: TGTGCCAGCAGCCAAGATACCCGCACAGATACGCAGTATTTT.